This T cell receptor beta chain was retrieved from a study of CD8+CD57+ T cells in acquired aplastic anemia. The CDR3 length equals 13 residues, ends included. Germline V gives CDR1 KGHDR, CDR2 SFDVKD. Genomic DNA templated the TCR beta VDJ and CDR3 profiling. MiXCR was run by TCRdb on the reads, yielding one entry per CDR3 protein. This table holds hundreds of thousands of distinct CDR3 sequences, 45% to 65% found once. For this clonotype: Because the CDR3 is missing its conserved closing phenylalanine or tryptophan, this is likely a read error. The limits of the CDR3 on the DNA are not certain, so only TCRdb's listed CDR3 is given.

Whoever was chosen for sequencing had shown CD8+CD57+ cell expansion by flow cytometry. The sample comprised sorted CD4+, CD8+, or CD8+CD57+ T cells (not recorded which) from PBMCs. This TCR was recovered from a human donor with aplastic anemia. V usage is TRBV24-1 and J usage is TRBJ2-5; the table names TRBD1, a call not compared with the DNA. The chain's CDR3 is CATSEAGAETQHS.